These 23 T cell receptor beta chains share one sample of origin, sequenced in a study of CD8 T cells in Susac syndrome. RNA amounts of roughly 0.5 to 1 ug underwent reverse transcription with random hexamers. TCRdb re-analysed the immunoSEQ multiplex PCR reads in MiXCR, keeping a single row per CDR3 protein. The sample includes 95,000 to 150,000 distinct CDR3 sequences, around 94% of them seen just once. Sequencing was done on a sample of CD4+ T cells from PBMCs. The receptors were sampled from a human donor in good health.

The chain links TRBV27 to TRBJ2-2; 9 nucleotides line up with TRBD1. The J segment lost 6 bases and the V segment lost 5 bases, leaving 4 bases of the junction unmatched. Germline values: CDR1 MNHEY, CDR2 SMNVEV (reference sequence). The CDR3 is made up of 14 amino acids. The CDR3 protein is CASSRTGVAGELFF. The CDR3 coding sequence is TGTGCCAGCAGTCGGACAGGGGTAGCCGGGGAGCTGTTTTTT.

The chain recombines TRBV18 with TRBJ1-2; 8 bases fit TRBD1. The V segment lost 5 bases and the J segment 0 bases; nucleotides outside the gene matches: 8. This CDR3 spans 16 amino acids. Per the germline V gene, CDR1 is KGHSH and CDR2 is LQKENI. This CDR3 reads CASSTRQGQSNYGYTF. The CDR3 nucleotides are TGTGCCAGCTCAACGCGACAGGGGCAATCTAACTATGGCTACACCTTC.

V is TRBV20-1 and J is TRBJ2-4; tentatively, D is TRBD1 or TRBD2 (5 bases each). The CDR3 has 13 amino acids. V was cut by 6 bases and J by 4 bases, with 13 bases left in between. Germline V CDR1 and CDR2: DFQATT, SNEGSKA (reference sequence). The CDR3 loop reads CSAGLTEKNIQYF. CDR3 nucleotides: TGCAGTGCAGGACTGACAGAGAAAAACATTCAGTACTTC.

V is TRBV5-1 and J is TRBJ1-1; D remains ambiguous. The ends were cut back, 0 bases at V and 4 bases at J, with 10 bases in the middle. This CDR3 region has 14 residues. CDR1 and CDR2 (germline): SGHRS, YFSETQ. In DNA, the CDR3 is TGCGCCAGCAGCTTGGGTGCCCAAGGCACTGAAGCTTTCTTT. This encodes CASSLGAQGTEAFF.

The chain has TRBV3-1 and TRBJ1-1; no clear D. Trimming left V 4 bases short and J 5 bases short, with 11 bases between. The CDR3 is 13 residues long. The germline V gene encodes CDR1 LGHDT and CDR2 YNNKEL (reference sequence). The CDR3 spells CASSPGGQTEAFF. In DNA, the CDR3 is TGTGCCAGCAGCCCTGGAGGTCAGACTGAAGCTTTCTTT.

This clonotype was counted a single time. The V gene is TRBV12-3 or TRBV12-4, the J gene TRBJ2-2; 7 nucleotides line up with TRBD2. V lost 3 bases and J lost 14; bases outside the gene matches: 9. The CDR3 loop spans 13 amino acids. The CDR3 loop reads CASSFKRTRVLFF. In DNA, the CDR3 is TGTGCCAGCAGTTTCAAACGGACTAGGGTTCTGTTTTTT.

V is TRBV30 and J is TRBJ2-1; 15 bases map to TRBD2. Germline values: CDR1 GTSNPN, CDR2 SVGIG (reference sequence). V shed 0 bases, J shed 8 bases, and the junction held 8 bases outside the gene matches. This CDR3 has 17 amino acids. The CDR3 DNA reads TGTGCCTGGAGTGTAGCCCGGACTAGCGGGAGGGCGGATGAGCAGTTCTTC. Amino acid sequence: CAWSVARTSGRADEQFF.

The rearrangement links TRBV30 to TRBJ2-7, with 12 bases that match TRBD2. The ends lost 2 bases at V and 2 bases at J; junction bases unmatched: 4. Germline V gene lookup returns CDR1 GTSNPN and CDR2 SVGIG (reference sequence). The CDR3 spans 15 residues. The CDR3 nucleotides are TGTGCCTGGAGTAGTTGGACTAGCGGGACCTACGAGCAGTACTTC. Translated, it gives CAWSSWTSGTYEQYF.

The V call is TRBV6-5, the J call TRBJ2-3; TRBD2 agrees at 11 bases. J lost 2 bases, V lost 5 bases, and 3 bases had no gene match. The germline CDR1 and CDR2 sequences are MNHEY and SVGAGI. The CDR3 length is 15 residues. CDR3 protein: CASSRGLAATDTQYF. The DNA for the CDR3 is TGTGCCAGCAGTAGGGGACTAGCGGCCACAGATACGCAGTATTTT.

The chain employs TRBV5-1 and TRBJ2-2; D call uncertain. Germline CDR1 reads SGHRS; CDR2 reads YFSETQ. V was pared by 4 bases and J by 5 bases, with 15 bases between. The CDR3 runs to 15 residues. The DNA of the CDR3 is TGCGCCAGCAGCGGTGGAGCAGGTGTGACCGGGGAGCTGTTTTTT. Translation: CASSGGAGVTGELFF.

This chain uses TRBV28 with TRBJ1-4, with D unresolved. Germline V gene sequence: CDR1 MDHEN, CDR2 SYDVKM. Trimming removed 1 base at V and 7 bases at J, with 7 bases between. This CDR3 contains 13 residues. The DNA of the CDR3 is TGTGCCAGCAGTTTATATAGGGTTGAAAAACTGTTTTTT. It specifies CASSLYRVEKLFF.

The gene calls are TRBV5-1 and TRBJ2-1, with D unresolved. The V gene's germline CDR1 is SGHRS and CDR2 YFSETQ. The CDR3 runs 13 residues. Between the trimmed V and J ends, which lost 2 bases and 6 bases, there was a span of 9 bases. The DNA of the CDR3 is TGCGCCAGCAGCTTTGGCGGAGCCAATGAGCAGTTCTTC. Protein: CASSFGGANEQFF.

In its sample, this clonotype was seen once. V usage is TRBV5-1 and J usage is TRBJ2-3, with 12 bases matching TRBD2. CDR1 is SGHRS and CDR2 is YFSETQ in the germline V gene. V shed 4 bases, J shed 6 bases, and the junction held 9 bases outside the gene matches. This CDR3 has 16 residues. In nucleotides, the CDR3 is TGCGCCAGCAGCGCTCGACTAGCGGGAGAATCGGATACGCAGTATTTT. It encodes CASSARLAGESDTQYF.

The genes are TRBV12-3 or TRBV12-4 and TRBJ1-6; D call uncertain. There are 12 residues in the CDR3. The V end lost 5 bases, the J end lost 4 bases, and 3 bases lay between the germline ends. CDR3 sequence reads: CASSLYNSPLHF. Written as DNA, the CDR3 is TGTGCCAGCAGTCTTTATAATTCACCCCTCCACTTT.

CDR3: CASRSQPGLLLRNEQFF. The CDR3 coding sequence is TGTGCCAGCAGAAGCCAACCGGGACTCCTGCTTCGCAATGAGCAGTTCTTC. V gene TRBV27 combines with J gene TRBJ2-1, with D perhaps TRBD2 (6 bases). CDR1 and CDR2 (germline): MNHEY, SMNVEV (reference sequence). Between the trimmed V and J ends, which lost 6 bases and 6 bases, there was a span of 24 bases. The CDR3 covers 17 residues.

The V gene is TRBV11-2, the J gene TRBJ1-3; D call uncertain. The V end lost 1 base, the J end lost 1 base, and 8 bases lay between the germline ends. This CDR3 comprises 15 residues. Germline assignment: CDR1 SGHAT and CDR2 FQNNGV. The CDR3 spells CASSLVGNSGNTIYF. Here the CDR3 DNA reads TGTGCCAGCAGCTTAGTAGGGAATTCTGGAAACACCATATATTTT.

J is TRBJ2-5 and V is TRBV19; 9 bases align to TRBD2. CDR1 is LNHDA and CDR2 is SQIVND in the germline V gene (reference sequence). The CDR3 has 16 residues. Trimming removed 3 bases from V and 5 bases from J; junction bases left unmatched: 10. The CDR3 DNA follows: TGTGCCAGTAGTATTAGGATTGGACTAGCGACGGAGACCCAGTACTTC. Translation: CASSIRIGLATETQYF.

The V and J genes are TRBV19 and TRBJ2-3, with D maybe TRBD2 (5 bases). The CDR3 is 18 residues long. V was shortened by 7 bases and J by 0 bases, with 23 bases between the two germline ends. Germline-derived CDR1 and CDR2 are LNHDA and SQIVND (reference sequence). The CDR3 spells CASTYTGGLSSSTDTQYF. CDR3 nucleotide sequence: TGTGCCAGTACCTATACCGGAGGCTTGTCTTCTAGCACAGATACGCAGTATTTT.

This clonotype has a single count. The chain is built from TRBV28 and TRBJ2-5, with D perhaps matching TRBD2 (6 bases). CDR1 is MDHEN, CDR2 SYDVKM, per germline. This CDR3 has 14 residues. V was pared by 6 bases and J by 5 bases, with 16 bases between. CDR3 sequence: CASSAAGGPETQYF. As DNA, the CDR3 is TGTGCCAGCAGCGCTGCCGGGGGTCCGGAGACCCAGTACTTC.

This clonotype was observed once. The chain joins TRBV6-1 to TRBJ2-5, with 9 positions matching TRBD1. The CDR3 runs to 13 residues. Looked up from germline, CDR1 is MNHNS and CDR2 is SASEGT. J gave up 3 bases and V 7 bases, and 3 bases lay outside the gene matches. In DNA, the CDR3 is TGTGCCAGCACCGGGACAGGGAAAGAGACCCAGTACTTC. Protein product: CASTGTGKETQYF.

This chain connects TRBV7-2 to TRBJ2-1; possible D gene TRBD2, 5 bases. Germline loops: CDR1 SGHTA, CDR2 FQGNSA. The CDR3 has 13 amino acids. Trimming left V 5 bases short and J 7 bases short, with 12 bases between. This CDR3 is CASSKAVGNEQFF. DNA of the CDR3: TGTGCCAGCAGCAAAGCGGTGGGTAATGAGCAGTTCTTC.

J is TRBJ2-7 and V is TRBV7-3, with TRBD1 matching over 10 bases. Losses at the gene ends were 5 bases for V and 2 bases for J; bases not matched to a gene: 6. The CDR3 totals 15 residues. Germline values: CDR1 SGHTA, CDR2 FQGTGA. The CDR3 protein is CASSLGGTGAYEQYF. The CDR3 bases are TGTGCCAGCAGCCTCGGGGGGACAGGGGCCTACGAGCAGTACTTC.

This chain links TRBV25-1 with TRBJ2-3; no clear D gene. The V end was cut by 3 bases, the J end by 3 bases, with 13 bases between. The length of the CDR3 is 15 residues. From germline, CDR1 is MGHDK and CDR2 SYGVNS. The CDR3 loop is CASSETSPPTDTQYF. The CDR3 DNA follows: TGTGCCAGCAGTGAGACCAGCCCCCCTACAGATACGCAGTATTTT.